These 3 T cell receptor beta chains were all obtained from the same sample, sequenced in a study of CD8 T cells in Susac syndrome. An input of about 0.5 to 1 ug of RNA was subjected to reverse transcription using random hexamers. TCRdb itself ran the immunoSEQ multiplex PCR reads through MiXCR, one entry per CDR3 protein. The sample carries 95,000 to 150,000 distinct CDR3 sequences, roughly 94% recorded once. The sample was CD8+ T cells from PBMCs. These receptors were taken from a human donor with Susac syndrome.

This chain links TRBV7-9 with TRBJ1-2; D is unclear. The CDR3 is made up of 13 amino acids. V was clipped by 3 bases and J by 5 bases, with 10 bases between them. Germline CDR1 and CDR2: SEHNR and FQNEAQ (reference sequence). In nucleotides, the CDR3 is TGTGCCAGCAGCTTCGATACAGCTTATGGCTACACCTTC. Translating gives CASSFDTAYGYTF. The whole variable domain, filled in from reference TRBV7-9 and TRBJ1-2, reads DTGVSQNPRHKITKRGQNVTFRCDPISEHNRLYWYRQTLGQGPEFLTYFQNEAQLEKSRLLSDRFSAERPKGSFSTLEIQRTEQGDSAMYLCASSFDTAYGYTFGSGTRLTVV.

J is TRBJ1-1 and V is TRBV9; no reliable D call. CDR3 length: 14 amino acids. Trimming shortened V by 0 bases and J by 1 base, and 7 bases separated the two germline ends. Germline V gene sequence: CDR1 SGDLS, CDR2 YYNGEE. Here the CDR3 DNA reads TGTGCCAGCAGCGTAGAGCGCGGGAACACTGAAGCTTTCTTT. Amino acids: CASSVERGNTEAFF.

The chain joins TRBV6-2 or TRBV6-3 to TRBJ1-1; D might be TRBD1 (6 bases). The germline V gene encodes CDR1 MNHEY and CDR2 SVGEGT. V was clipped by 6 bases and J by 1 base, with 9 bases between them. The CDR3 runs 13 residues. CDR3 amino acids: CASRTGSNTEAFF. CDR3 in DNA: TGTGCCAGCAGGACAGGATCGAACACTGAAGCTTTCTTT.